This passage covers 24 T cell receptor beta chains from one sample sequenced in a study of blood T cell repertoires in COVID-19 (dated by TCRdb to between 2020 and 2021). Libraries were made using the immunoSEQ multiplex PCR assay. As stored in TCRdb, this immuneACCESS dataset retains in-frame rearrangements with V and J assigned. A fraction of the clones does not appear; measured against another copy, unresolved V genes explain less than half of the discrepancy, and the remainder lacks a known reason. The sample table contains 85,000 to 120,000 clones; only one count was recorded for approximately 84% of them. Around 15% of the sample is taken by the ten largest. Sequenced input: peripheral blood. All receptors derive from an older woman with acute or convalescent COVID-19.

This clone was detected only a few times. The rearrangement uses TRBV2 and TRBJ2-2, with 7 bases aligning to TRBD2. Germline values: CDR1 SNHLY, CDR2 FYNNEI. The length of the CDR3 is 15 residues. Trimming removed 6 bases from V and 0 bases from J; junction bases left unmatched: 4. CDR3 sequence: CASRALAANTGELFF. The CDR3 region has the DNA TGTGCCAGCAGGGCGCTAGCGGCGAACACCGGGGAGCTGTTTTTT.

V gene TRBV11-3 combines with J gene TRBJ2-5; a possible D gene is TRBD1 (6 bases). Germline CDR1 is SGHNT and CDR2 is YENEEA. Deletions cut 5 bases from V and 3 bases from J, with 10 bases between. The CDR3 sequence is 13 residues long. The chain's CDR3 is CASSATGEETQYF. The DNA of the CDR3 is TGTGCCAGCAGCGCGACAGGCGAAGAGACCCAGTACTTC.

V gene TRBV28 combines with J gene TRBJ2-5, with D possibly TRBD1 on 6 matching bases. Germline V gene sequence: CDR1 MDHEN, CDR2 SYDVKM. The V end was cut by 3 bases, the J end by 4 bases, with 12 bases between. The CDR3 is 14 amino acids. The CDR3 sequence: CASSLLTGGETQYF. The CDR3 bases are TGTGCCAGCAGTTTGTTGACAGGCGGAGAGACCCAGTACTTC.

CDR3 loop: CASYRGIETDTQYF. CDR3 sequence (DNA): TGTGCCAGCTACAGGGGGATTGAGACAGATACGCAGTATTTT. The V and J genes are TRBV2 and TRBJ2-3, with TRBD1 matching 8 bases. Trimming took 8 bases from V and 3 from J; bases not matched to a gene: 7. Germline V lookup: CDR1 SNHLY, CDR2 FYNNEI. The CDR3 runs to 14 residues.

The rearrangement uses TRBV2 and TRBJ1-5; weak D call: TRBD1 (6 bases). The CDR3 is 14 residues long. Trimming shortened V by 6 bases and J by 6 bases, and 15 bases separated the two germline ends. Germline V gene data show CDR1 as SNHLY and CDR2 as FYNNEI. The CDR3 is CASSGGLPTQPQHF. The CDR3 DNA is TGTGCCAGCAGCGGGGGGCTGCCCACTCAGCCCCAGCATTTT.

This sequence joins TRBV7-8 and TRBJ2-2; D not certain. The CDR3 has 14 amino acids. The germline CDR1 and CDR2 sequences are SGHVS and FQNEAQ. Trimming took 2 bases from V and 5 from J, leaving 9 bases between them. CDR3 amino acids: CASSLSSMTGELFF. The CDR3 nucleotides read TGTGCCAGCAGCTTAAGCTCTATGACCGGGGAGCTGTTTTTT.

The gene calls are TRBV14 and TRBJ2-2, with a tentative D call TRBD1 (6 bases). There are 16 residues in the CDR3. Germline V gives CDR1 SGHDN, CDR2 FVKESK. The V end was cut by 5 bases, the J end by 4 bases, with 17 bases between. The CDR3 protein is CASSLLTGKGTGELFF. CDR3 nucleotide sequence: TGTGCCAGCAGCTTATTGACAGGCAAGGGCACCGGGGAGCTGTTTTTT.

The CDR3 DNA sequence: TGCGCCAGCAGCCAAGAAACTAGCGGTACGGAGCAGTTCTTC. This sequence encodes CASSQETSGTEQFF. The rearrangement joins TRBV4-1 to TRBJ2-1; 8 bases line up with TRBD2. V dropped 0 bases and J dropped 10; count of bases not matched to a gene: 5. The CDR3 consists of 14 residues. Looked up from germline, CDR1 is MGHRA and CDR2 is YSYEKL.

J is TRBJ2-3 and V is TRBV5-4, with 7 bases fitting TRBD2. V gave up 4 bases and J gave up 0 bases; unmatched junction bases: 11. CDR3 size: 17 residues. Germline V gives CDR1 SGHNT, CDR2 YYREEE (reference sequence). CDR3 bases: TGTGCCAGCAGCACCGGACTAGAAATAATTAGCACAGATACGCAGTATTTT. Translating gives CASSTGLEIISTDTQYF. Complete variable domain (other parts from reference TRBV5-4 and TRBJ2-3): ETGVTQSPTHLIKTRGQQVTLRCSSQSGHNTVSWYQQALGQGPQFIFQYYREEENGRGNFPPRFSGLQFPNYSSELNVNALELDDSALYLCASSTGLEIISTDTQYFGPGTRLTVL.

This clone has only a few counts. At the DNA level, this CDR3 is encoded by other sequences in the same sample as well. V gene TRBV28 combines with J gene TRBJ1-5, with TRBD1 as a possible D gene (5 bases). The CDR3 sequence is 14 residues long. Germline loops: CDR1 MDHEN, CDR2 SYDVKM. The V gene lost 7 bases and the J gene lost 2 bases, with 12 bases spanning the gap. CDR3 sequence: CASTTGGGNQPQHF. CDR3 bases: TGTGCCAGCACGACGGGGGGAGGCAATCAGCCCCAGCATTTT.

Comments on this clone: The sample contains more than one DNA sequence encoding this CDR3. The chain employs TRBV7-9 and TRBJ2-7; 8 positions match TRBD2. The CDR3 has 16 amino acids. With V trimmed by 0 bases and J by 5 bases, 9 bases remained unmatched. Germline values: CDR1 SEHNR, CDR2 FQNEAQ (reference sequence). The chain's CDR3 is CASSLARRGAGDEQYF. Here the CDR3 DNA reads TGTGCCAGCAGCTTAGCGCGGCGGGGGGCTGGGGACGAGCAGTACTTC.

The rearrangement links TRBV5-1 to TRBJ2-5; 8 bases match TRBD2. Germline trimming cut 4 bases from V and 2 bases from J; bases unmatched to any gene: 13. The CDR3 runs to 17 residues. Germline V gives CDR1 SGHRS, CDR2 YFSETQ. CDR3 in DNA: TGCGCCAGCAGCAAAGACCCGGGACTAGGGGGACAAGAGACCCAGTACTTC. Its protein product is CASSKDPGLGGQETQYF. The variable domain in full, with the rest retrieved from reference TRBV5-1 and TRBJ2-5, is KAGVTQTPRYLIKTRGQQVTLSCSPISGHRSVSWYQQTPGQGLQFLFEYFSETQRNKGNFPGRFSGRQFSNSRSEMNVSTLELGDSALYLCASSKDPGLGGQETQYFGPGTRLLVL.

This chain joins TRBV6-5 and TRBJ1-5; 8 positions agree with TRBD1. The junction had 11 bases not matched to a gene; V was cut back by 8 bases and J by 5 bases. Germline CDR1 MNHEY, CDR2 SVGAGI. There are 15 residues in the CDR3. CDR3 in DNA: TGTGCCAGCTTCGGACAGGGTCCTTTGGATCAGCCCCAGCATTTT. The encoded protein is CASFGQGPLDQPQHF.

The chain combines TRBV10-1 with TRBJ1-3; D not resolved. V gave up 0 bases and J gave up 7 bases, with 7 bases separating them. Germline CDR1 is WNHNN and CDR2 is SYGVQD (reference sequence). The CDR3 is 13 residues long. The DNA for the CDR3 is TGCGCCAGCAGTGAGTCTGGAGGGAACACCATATATTTT. Translated, it gives CASSESGGNTIYF.

The count of this clone is one. V is TRBV11-2 and J is TRBJ2-5, with TRBD2 matching 8 bases. V gave up 2 bases and J gave up 5 bases; unmatched junction bases: 10. The germline V gene encodes CDR1 SGHAT and CDR2 FQNNGV. The CDR3 is 16 residues long. CDR3 sequence: CASSLLTAGVGETQYF. The CDR3 coding sequence is TGTGCCAGCAGCTTACTTACAGCGGGAGTCGGTGAGACCCAGTACTTC. The whole variable domain, filled in from reference TRBV11-2 and TRBJ2-5, reads EAGVAQSPRYKIIEKRQSVAFWCNPISGHATLYWYQQILGQGPKLLIQFQNNGVVDDSQLPKDRFSAERLKGVDSTLKIQPAKLEDSAVYLCASSLLTAGVGETQYFGPGTRLLVL.

The chain uses TRBV6-5 and TRBJ1-1; 9 bases are a match to TRBD1. This CDR3 has 16 amino acids. V lost 4 bases and J lost 2; bases outside the gene matches: 8. CDR1 and CDR2 from the germline V gene are MNHEY and SVGAGI. CDR3 region: CASSSGTGPRNTEAFF. For the CDR3, the DNA is TGTGCCAGCAGTTCCGGGACAGGGCCGCGTAACACTGAAGCTTTCTTT.

The genes are TRBV2 and TRBJ1-5; D unresolved. V lost 7 bases and J lost 1, with 11 bases in between. The germline V gene encodes CDR1 SNHLY and CDR2 FYNNEI. The CDR3 consists of 14 residues. CDR3 in amino acids: CASNVRESNQPQHF. The DNA for the CDR3 is TGTGCCAGCAATGTGAGGGAAAGCAATCAGCCCCAGCATTTT.

This sequence joins TRBV7-9 and TRBJ2-7; 8 bases align to TRBD2. Germline V gene data show CDR1 as SEHNR and CDR2 as FQNEAQ (reference sequence). The V gene end was trimmed by 2 bases and the J gene end by 1 base; junction bases not matched to a gene: 7. CDR3 length equals 16 residues. The CDR3 DNA sequence: TGTGCCAGCAGCTTAATGCCTAGCGGGCCGTCCTACGAGCAGTACTTC. Protein product: CASSLMPSGPSYEQYF.

This clone showed up many times. The chain has TRBV5-1 and TRBJ2-7; the match to TRBD2 covers 14 bases. The germline CDR1 and CDR2 sequences are SGHRS and YFSETQ. The ends lost 4 bases at V and 4 bases at J; junction bases unmatched: 7. This CDR3 contains 16 residues. The CDR3 loop reads CASSIGTSGSGYEQYF. The CDR3 DNA is TGCGCCAGCAGCATCGGGACTAGCGGGAGTGGTTACGAGCAGTACTTC.

The chain couples TRBV19 to TRBJ1-4, with 7 bases that match TRBD1. Germline V gene data show CDR1 as LNHDA and CDR2 as SQIVND (reference sequence). Trimming at V came to 7 bases and at J to 7 bases, leaving 9 bases not matched to a gene. The CDR3 runs to 14 residues. The CDR3 reads CASTFAGGSEKLFF. In DNA, the CDR3 is TGTGCCAGTACATTCGCAGGGGGGAGTGAAAAACTGTTTTTT.

The chain recombines TRBV19 with TRBJ2-4, with TRBD1 matching 9 bases. There are 17 residues in the CDR3. V lost 4 bases to trimming and J lost 2 bases; unmatched junction nucleotides: 9. Per germline, CDR1 LNHDA and CDR2 SQIVND (reference sequence). The CDR3 nucleotides read TGTGCCAGTAGTAGATCAGCCGGGACAGGGTCCAAAAACATTCAGTACTTC. Translation gives CASSRSAGTGSKNIQYF.

This chain uses TRBV23-1 with TRBJ2-3, with a possible D match to TRBD1 (5 bases). TRBV23-1 is designated an ORF whose function remains uncertain. Trimming stripped 4 bases from V and 6 bases from J, with 23 bases between. The CDR3 has 17 residues. In DNA form, the CDR3 reads TGCGCCAGCAGTCTTCGCCCAGGGTGTCCTAGTGAGGATACGCAGTATTTT. Its translation is CASSLRPGCPSEDTQYF.

The table lists this clone with a count of one. The rearrangement uses TRBV4-2 and TRBJ2-7, with 13 bases identical to TRBD2. V lost 3 bases and J lost 2; bases outside the gene matches: 4. This CDR3 contains 16 residues. CDR1 is LGHNA, CDR2 YNFKEQ, per germline. CDR3 amino acids: CASSHGLAGAPYEQYF. For the CDR3, the DNA is TGTGCCAGCAGCCACGGACTAGCGGGAGCTCCCTACGAGCAGTACTTC.

This sequence joins TRBV30 and TRBJ1-5; D is ambiguous. The V end was cut by 4 bases, the J end by 0 bases, with 10 bases between. CDR3 length equals 14 residues. Germline CDR1 and CDR2: GTSNPN and SVGIG (reference sequence). Here the CDR3 reads CAWKGDNSNQPQHF. CDR3 bases: TGTGCCTGGAAGGGAGACAATAGCAATCAGCCCCAGCATTTT.